This T cell receptor beta chain was recovered during a study of cytomegalovirus exposure and HLA in healthy donors. PCR primers comprised 60 Vbeta and 13 Jbeta primers. The method was immunoSEQ multiplex PCR; TCRdb's version includes in-frame clones alone and lacks a portion of them. The sample records about 150,000 clones, over 70% being singletons. The CDR3 contains 17 residues. Trimming shortened V by 4 bases and J by 2 bases, and 15 bases separated the two germline ends. Germline-derived CDR1 and CDR2 are LNHDA and SQIVND (reference sequence). Findings and caveats of the study: Based on reports, TCR beta sequences accurately predicted HLA-A and HLA-B alleles for most subjects.

In the case of this clone: What it recognizes is unknown.

This TCR derives from a woman in her thirties or forties in good health and CMV-seropositive. V and J are TRBV19 and TRBJ2-6; D is perhaps TRBD1 (5 bases). Sequencing was done on a sample of PBMCs. DNA for the CDR3: TGTGCCAGTAGTAAAGGTCAGGGCCTCACTGGGGCCAACGTCCTGACTTTC. It translates to CASSKGQGLTGANVLTF.